Listed below are T cell receptor beta chains from one sample, sequenced in a study of blood T cell repertoires in COVID-19. The repertoire was sequenced with immunoSEQ multiplex PCR; TCRdb's copy has only in-frame clones and lacks some. The data show a few hundred thousand clones, with roughly 88% seen just once and approximately 2.1% held by the top ten. The specimen sequenced was peripheral blood. The receptors were gathered from a man aged 25 to 40 who had recovered from COVID-19. CDR3s include the opening cysteine and the closing phenylalanine or tryptophan. The order of the fields is CDR3 DNA, CDR3 protein, clone size, J gene, D gene, V gene. A D gene is named only where the DNA matches it firmly. Part of the rows lack a size; the others show once, few, many or a class for expanded clones.

TGTGCCAGCAGTTCTTATTTCGAGACCCAGTACTTC | CASSSYFETQYF | - | TRBJ2-5 | - | TRBV6-2/TRBV6-3
TGTGCCAGCAGCGTAGAGCGGCAGTTATATAATTCACCCCTCCACTTT | CASSVERQLYNSPLHF | - | TRBJ1-6 | - | TRBV9
TGTGCCAGCAGTGAAGCCCAGGGCATCATCGATACCATATATTTT | CASSEAQGIIDTIYF | - | TRBJ1-3 | - | TRBV6-1
TGTGCCAGCAGCGTCGACAGGGGAGGAAGAAACACCATATATTTT | CASSVDRGGRNTIYF | - | TRBJ1-3 | TRBD1 | TRBV9
TGTGCCAGCTGCAAGGCGGGGAATTCACCCCTCCACTTT | CASCKAGNSPLHF | - | TRBJ1-6 | - | TRBV25-1
TGCGCCAGCAGCCAAGACAGGGTCGGTTACTACGAGCAGTACTTC | CASSQDRVGYYEQYF | - | TRBJ2-7 | - | TRBV4-1
TGCAGCGCTTTATATGGACAGGGGGCGTTTATCACTGAAGCTTTCTTT | CSALYGQGAFITEAFF | - | TRBJ1-1 | TRBD1 | TRBV29-1
TGCGCCAGCAGTGAGTCCCCTAGCGCAAAAGATACGCAGTATTTT | CASSESPSAKDTQYF | - | TRBJ2-3 | - | TRBV10-1
TGTGCCAGCAGTGGCAGTCGGGTAACTGAAGCTTTCTTT | CASSGSRVTEAFF | many | TRBJ1-1 | - | TRBV14
TGTGCCAGTAGTCCCTACGGGACAGGGGGCGAGCAGTACTTC | CASSPYGTGGEQYF | - | TRBJ2-7 | TRBD1 | TRBV19
TGCGCCAGCAGCTACATACCAACACCTGCAACTAATGAAAAACTGTTTTTT | CASSYIPTPATNEKLFF | - | TRBJ1-4 | - | TRBV5-1
TGTGCCAGCATCAATAAGCGGCGCGTCAACGCCGGGGAGCTGTTTTTT | CASINKRRVNAGELFF | few | TRBJ2-2 | - | TRBV7-2
TGTGCCAGCAGCTCCCGTTTCGCGGGACGGACTTACGAGCAGTACTTC | CASSSRFAGRTYEQYF | once | TRBJ2-7 | - | TRBV7-2
TGCGCCAGCAGCTTGCGTTCTCAACATTACCTTGAAAAACTGTTTTTT | CASSLRSQHYLEKLFF | - | TRBJ1-4 | - | TRBV5-1
TGTGCCAGCATCCTAGGACAGACTAGCACAGATACGCAGTATTTT | CASILGQTSTDTQYF | - | TRBJ2-3 | - | TRBV7-6
TGTGCCAGTGCCAATACTGGGGCTGGGACATCCAATGAGCAGTTCTTC | CASANTGAGTSNEQFF | - | TRBJ2-1 | - | TRBV19
TGTGCCAGCAGCTCCTTTTTGACAGAAGATACGCAGTATTTT | CASSSFLTEDTQYF | once | TRBJ2-3 | - | TRBV7-9
TGTGCCAGTAGTATAGTCACAGGGAGGGGAAATGAGCAGTTCTTC | CASSIVTGRGNEQFF | - | TRBJ2-1 | - | TRBV19
TGTGCCAGCAGTGACGACAGGGACAATGAGCAGTTCTTC | CASSDDRDNEQFF | - | TRBJ2-1 | TRBD1 | TRBV2
TGTGCCAGCAGCCAAATCAGAGGGGGCGGGGAGCTGTTTTTT | CASSQIRGGGELFF | few | TRBJ2-2 | - | TRBV3-1/TRBV3-2
TGTGCCAGCAGCTTAGGCCCGCCAGGGGTGAACACTGAAGCTTTCTTT | CASSLGPPGVNTEAFF | - | TRBJ1-1 | - | TRBV7-9
TGTGCCAGCAGCCCGGGTGGTAGGGGGCACTATGGCTACACCTTC | CASSPGGRGHYGYTF | - | TRBJ1-2 | TRBD1 | TRBV5-5
TGTGCCAGCAGCCAAGGCGGAACCGGGGAGCTGTTTTTT | CASSQGGTGELFF | - | TRBJ2-2 | - | TRBV3-1/TRBV3-2
TGTGCCAGCTCACCAGGACAGGGGACTGAAGCTTTCTTT | CASSPGQGTEAFF | - | TRBJ1-1 | TRBD1 | TRBV18
TGTGCCAGCACCGAAACCGGGACAGGGTATGGCTACACCTTC | CASTETGTGYGYTF | - | TRBJ1-2 | TRBD1 | TRBV6-5
TGCGCCAGCAGCCCGGCCTTAGGGCGGGGCACTGAAGCTTTCTTT | CASSPALGRGTEAFF | few | TRBJ1-1 | - | TRBV5-1
TGTGCTAGTGGCCTCATTGGGGGGGAAGGTCAGCCCCAGCATTTT | CASGLIGGEGQPQHF | - | TRBJ1-5 | - | TRBV12-5
TGTGCCAGCACTCAAGGGGGACGGGACTATGGCTACACCTTC | CASTQGGRDYGYTF | - | TRBJ1-2 | - | TRBV6-5
TGTGCCAGCAGCGTTGACAGGGGTGAAGCTTTCTTT | CASSVDRGEAFF | once | TRBJ1-1 | TRBD1 | TRBV5-4
TGCGCCAGCAGCTTGGTAAGCGGAGGAGAGACCCAGTACTTC | CASSLVSGGETQYF | - | TRBJ2-5 | - | TRBV5-1
TGTGCCAGCAGCGCGCGGGGGACTAACACCGGGGAGCTGTTTTTT | CASSARGTNTGELFF | - | TRBJ2-2 | TRBD2 | TRBV11-3
TGTGCCAGCACCTGCCGGGGGGCCTACGAGCAGTACTTC | CASTCRGAYEQYF | - | TRBJ2-7 | TRBD2 | TRBV11-2
TGCAGTGCTACCGTGATGAGGCCGTACTTC | CSATVMRPYF | - | TRBJ2-7 | - | TRBV20-1
TGTGCCAGCACCGGGACAGATCAGCCCCAGCATTTT | CASTGTDQPQHF | - | TRBJ1-5 | TRBD1 | TRBV6-5
TGTGCCAGCAGTTTGGGGACAAGCTCCTACAATGAGCAGTTCTTC | CASSLGTSSYNEQFF | - | TRBJ2-1 | - | TRBV27
TGTGCCAGTAGTACACAGGGCTACGAGCAGTACTTC | CASSTQGYEQYF | - | TRBJ2-7 | - | TRBV19
TGCAGCGTTGAAGACCCGGACAGGGAAGGCTATGGCTACACCTTC | CSVEDPDREGYGYTF | - | TRBJ1-2 | TRBD1 | TRBV29-1
TGTGCCAGCAGTTTCTTGAGTGGGGAGCTGTTTTTT | CASSFLSGELFF | - | TRBJ2-2 | - | TRBV12-3/TRBV12-4
TGTGCCAGTACTCGATTCGGGTCCACATATGGCTACACCTTC | CASTRFGSTYGYTF | - | TRBJ1-2 | - | TRBV19
TGCGCCAGCAGCTTGGAGACAGGGTGGCGAAACACCATATATTTT | CASSLETGWRNTIYF | - | TRBJ1-3 | TRBD1 | TRBV5-1
TGTGCCAGCAGTTACTCCCTTGGGGAGCGGGGGGGACCTCGAGAGACCCAGTACTTC | CASSYSLGERGGPRETQYF | - | TRBJ2-5 | TRBD2 | TRBV6-2/TRBV6-3
TGTGCCAGCAGCCCCAGCGGGGGACAGGGGGCAACTAATGAAAAACTGTTTTTT | CASSPSGGQGATNEKLFF | - | TRBJ1-4 | TRBD1 | TRBV9
TGTGCCAGCAGTGTGGACAGATCCTATGGCTACACCTTC | CASSVDRSYGYTF | - | TRBJ1-2 | - | TRBV12-3/TRBV12-4
TGTGCCATCGGGAATAGCGGGGGGGCCGCAGATACGCAGTATTTT | CAIGNSGGAADTQYF | - | TRBJ2-3 | TRBD2 | TRBV10-3
TGTGCCAGCAGTCCACAGGGGCATCAGCCCCAGCATTTT | CASSPQGHQPQHF | - | TRBJ1-5 | TRBD1 | TRBV25-1
TGTGCCAGCAGCTTTGGGCAGGGGACAGATACGCAGTATTTT | CASSFGQGTDTQYF | - | TRBJ2-3 | - | TRBV5-4
TGCAGCGTTGGAGACAGCGCTAACTATGGCTACACCTTC | CSVGDSANYGYTF | - | TRBJ1-2 | - | TRBV29-1
TGTGCCAGCAGCAAAGCGCGAGGCAGGGGGGCGCGTTCACCCCTCCACTTT | CASSKARGRGARSPLHF | once | TRBJ1-6 | - | TRBV21-1
TGTGCCAGTAGTATGGAGGACGTAGATACGCAGTATTTT | CASSMEDVDTQYF | - | TRBJ2-3 | - | TRBV19
TGTGCCAGTAGTTCCCAGAAAAACACTGAAGCTTTCTTT | CASSSQKNTEAFF | - | TRBJ1-1 | - | TRBV19
TGTGCCAGCAGCCTAGGGGGCCCTAACTATGGCTACACCTTC | CASSLGGPNYGYTF | - | TRBJ1-2 | TRBD1 | TRBV5-5
TGTGCCAGCAGCTTGTCGGGACTATACGAGCAGTACTTC | CASSLSGLYEQYF | - | TRBJ2-7 | TRBD2 | TRBV5-4